This TCR beta chain appears in the sequencing data of a study of T cell changes during pregnancy in multiple sclerosis. CDR1 is LGHNT and CDR2 is FRNRAP in the germline V gene. This CDR3 is built from 15 residues. V was cut by 0 bases and J by 5 bases, with 13 bases left in between. The repertoire was sequenced with immunoSEQ multiplex PCR; TCRdb's copy has only in-frame clones and lacks some. The table records approximately 30,000 clones, 85% to 90% of them present only once. J is TRBJ1-2 and V is TRBV12-5; a possible D gene is TRBD1 (5 bases). This TCR was sampled from a female donor with multiple sclerosis, enrolled in a pregnancy study. Sequencing was performed on CD8+ T cells from peripheral blood mononuclear cells, taken before pregnancy. The CDR3 DNA reads TGTGCTAGTGGTTTGGTACCAGGGAGGGAATATGGCTACACCTTC. Protein product: CASGLVPGREYGYTF.